This TCR beta chain was found in a study of CXCR3-negative and CXCR3-positive naive CD8 T cells. Whole-study findings and limits: CXCR3-negative and CXCR3-positive naive cells shared comparable TRBV-TRBJ usage, but memory cells did not.

A remark on this clonotype: Its antigen is still unknown.

cDNA libraries for TRB were generated by 5' RACE incorporating UMI labels. TCRdb reprocessed the 5' RACE reads and stores each CDR3 protein as one record, lacking DNA. The sample spans around 92,000 distinct CDR3 sequences; the ten largest clones claim 1.5% to 2%. The CDR3 sequence is 14 residues long. The germline CDR1 and CDR2 sequences are SGHDT and YYEEEE. The specimen was naive CXCR3- CD8+ T cells from blood. Noted subset: CD45RO-CCR7+CD27+CD95- naive CD8+ T cells lacking CXCR3 (TNR3-). The clonotype originates from a human donor in good health. Some clones in this sample may be carry-over from other donors' samples. The chain carries TRBV5-6 and TRBJ2-7. The CDR3 here is CASSLVLRNNEQFF.